This TCR beta chain was observed in a study of T cell repertoires in cytomegalovirus infection. Whole-study context: From public TCR beta signatures came an indication of both CMV infection and matching HLA type.

There are 16 residues in the CDR3. Germline loops: CDR1 SGHNT, CDR2 YYREEE (reference sequence). The ends were cut back, 0 bases at V and 7 bases at J, with 17 bases in the middle. Study-wide results and limits: The cumulative frequency of public TCR beta families identified carriers of CMV plus the relevant HLA. HLA-C-restricted TCR beta clonotypes specific for CMV led the ex vivo response.

About this clonotype itself: Its antigen is undetermined.

Via MiXCR, TCRdb re-called the reads, giving one row per CDR3 protein. Of about 530,000 distinct CDR3 sequences listed, approximately 25% are singletons. The sample comprised PBMCs. The sequence derives from a human donor in good health (CMV status not recorded). Some clones in this sample may be carry-over from other donors' samples. The genes are TRBV5-4 and TRBJ2-1; a possible D gene is TRBD2 (7 bases). The CDR3: CASSLAPGLGGNEQFF. DNA for the CDR3: TGTGCCAGCAGCTTGGCCCCCGGACTAGGGGGGAATGAGCAGTTCTTC.